This entry is about one T cell receptor (beta chain). Its matching antigen is unknown. V lost 2 bases and J 6 bases, leaving 9 bases between the germline ends. CDR1 SGHTS and CDR2 YDEGEE come from the germline V gene. The CDR3 runs 13 residues. A CD45RA-negative memory subset and a CD45RA+ naive subset were separated from the CD4+ cells. These data come from a study of shared clonotypes between healthy human individuals. Whole-study findings and limits: Rarefaction showed sorted-subset sequencing was incomplete despite large depth. Some clonotypes were shared by all four sorted-subset donors, while others were not shared. The non-shared ones had lower generation probabilities than the shared ones.

Assay used: immunoSEQ multiplex PCR; TCRdb lists only in-frame clones, some missing. The repertoire holds 2 million to 3 million clones, over 85% seen once, with 0.36% in the top ten. The chain links TRBV5-8 to TRBJ2-1, with no clear D. The material sequenced was naive CD4+ T cells from PBMCs. Sample subset: CD45RA+ positively selected. The TCR comes from a young man in good health. Some clones in this sample may be carry-over from other donors' samples. CDR3 DNA sequence: TGTGCCAGCAGCTTTAGGCGGACCAATGAGCAGTTCTTC. Translated, it gives CASSFRRTNEQFF.